A single sample gave rise to the 9 T cell receptor beta chains below, sequenced in a study of cytomegalovirus exposure and HLA in healthy donors (dated by TCRdb to about 2017). The method behind the library was the immunoSEQ multiplex PCR assay. A mixture of 60 forward primers for TCR Vbeta segments and 13 reverse primers for TCR Jbeta segments was used in the multiplex PCR. The table comes from immuneACCESS by way of TCRdb, which keeps in-frame sequences with V and J called. Part of the clones is missing from these tables; in studies checked, under half for an unresolved V gene and the rest for unknown reasons. The sample table contains approximately 150,000 clones; only one count was recorded for roughly 80% of them. 2.9% of the sample is taken by the ten largest. Sequencing was done on a sample of PBMCs. Receptor source: a woman in her 30s in good health and CMV-seronegative.

V gene TRBV10-3 combines with J gene TRBJ2-1, with a possible D match to TRBD2 (5 bases). In germline, CDR1 is ENHRY, CDR2 SYGVKD. The CDR3 spans 13 residues. V lost 9 bases and J 4 bases, leaving 13 bases between the germline ends. The CDR3 here is CAINLGGYNEQFF. The CDR3 DNA is TGTGCCATTAATTTAGGCGGGTACAATGAGCAGTTCTTC.

The CDR3 DNA reads TGTGCCAGCAGCCCGGGACAGTCCTCCTACGAGCAGTACTTC. Translation gives CASSPGQSSYEQYF. This sequence joins TRBV7-2 and TRBJ2-7, with TRBD1 identical over 7 bases. The V gene's germline CDR1 is SGHTA and CDR2 FQGNSA. The CDR3 sequence is 14 residues long. After removal of 5 bases from V and 0 bases from J, the junction contained 4 bases not matched to a gene.

This chain joins TRBV7-3 and TRBJ1-1; D is undetermined. The CDR3 length is 13 residues. V lost 0 bases, J lost 4 bases, and 6 bases lay in between. CDR1 is SGHTA and CDR2 is FQGTGA in the germline V gene. In DNA form, the CDR3 reads TGTGCCAGCAGCTTAACGGGAGCCACTGAAGCTTTCTTT. This gives the protein CASSLTGATEAFF.

The rearrangement joins TRBV5-1 to TRBJ2-1; 9 bases align to TRBD1. The CDR3 sequence is 17 residues long. The trim removed 0 bases at V and 0 bases at J, leaving 4 bases unmatched. Germline V gene sequence: CDR1 SGHRS, CDR2 YFSETQ. As DNA, the CDR3 is TGCGCCAGCAGCTTGGGGGGACAGGGTAGCTCCTACAATGAGCAGTTCTTC. This sequence encodes CASSLGGQGSSYNEQFF. Using reference TRBV5-1 and TRBJ2-1 for the parts outside the CDR3, the full variable domain is KAGVTQTPRYLIKTRGQQVTLSCSPISGHRSVSWYQQTPGQGLQFLFEYFSETQRNKGNFPGRFSGRQFSNSRSEMNVSTLELGDSALYLCASSLGGQGSSYNEQFFGPGTRLTVL.

This chain connects TRBV7-9 to TRBJ2-7; the match to TRBD1 covers 8 bases. The V segment lost 1 base and the J segment 4 bases; nucleotides outside the gene matches: 6. This CDR3 is built from 15 residues. Germline CDR1 SEHNR, CDR2 FQNEAQ (reference sequence). The CDR3 region has the DNA TGTGCCAGCAGCTTAGGACAGGGGACGCTATACGAGCAGTACTTC. Protein sequence: CASSLGQGTLYEQYF.

This chain links TRBV7-3 with TRBJ1-1; D possibly corresponds to TRBD1 (5 bases). Germline-derived CDR1 and CDR2 are SGHTA and FQGTGA. Between the trimmed V and J ends, which lost 2 bases and 0 bases, there was a span of 13 bases. The CDR3 has 16 residues. The CDR3: CASSLQPGSMNTEAFF. Written as DNA, the CDR3 is TGTGCCAGCAGCTTACAGCCAGGGTCGATGAACACTGAAGCTTTCTTT.

The chain has TRBV28 and TRBJ2-5; 8 nucleotides agree with TRBD1. V shed 8 bases, J shed 5 bases, and the junction held 10 bases outside the gene matches. Germline loops: CDR1 MDHEN, CDR2 SYDVKM. The length of the CDR3 is 14 residues. Written as DNA, the CDR3 is TGTGCCAGCGACAGGGGCGCAAACTACGAGACCCAGTACTTC. Its translation is CASDRGANYETQYF.

V is TRBV11-2 and J is TRBJ1-4, with 7 bases fitting TRBD1. V lost 4 bases to trimming and J lost 4 bases; unmatched junction nucleotides: 9. Germline-derived CDR1 and CDR2 are SGHAT and FQNNGV. The CDR3 extends over 16 amino acids. The CDR3 reads CASSSRRGGINEKLFF. Written as DNA, the CDR3 is TGTGCCAGCAGCTCCCGTCGAGGGGGCATTAATGAAAAACTGTTTTTT.

This chain uses TRBV11-3 with TRBJ2-2; 7 bases map to TRBD1. Germline V gene data show CDR1 as SGHNT and CDR2 as YENEEA. The CDR3 has 13 amino acids. With V trimmed by 5 bases and J by 6 bases, 3 bases remained unmatched. The chain's CDR3 is CASSDRVAGELFF. The DNA for the CDR3 is TGTGCCAGCAGCGACAGGGTGGCCGGGGAGCTGTTTTTT.